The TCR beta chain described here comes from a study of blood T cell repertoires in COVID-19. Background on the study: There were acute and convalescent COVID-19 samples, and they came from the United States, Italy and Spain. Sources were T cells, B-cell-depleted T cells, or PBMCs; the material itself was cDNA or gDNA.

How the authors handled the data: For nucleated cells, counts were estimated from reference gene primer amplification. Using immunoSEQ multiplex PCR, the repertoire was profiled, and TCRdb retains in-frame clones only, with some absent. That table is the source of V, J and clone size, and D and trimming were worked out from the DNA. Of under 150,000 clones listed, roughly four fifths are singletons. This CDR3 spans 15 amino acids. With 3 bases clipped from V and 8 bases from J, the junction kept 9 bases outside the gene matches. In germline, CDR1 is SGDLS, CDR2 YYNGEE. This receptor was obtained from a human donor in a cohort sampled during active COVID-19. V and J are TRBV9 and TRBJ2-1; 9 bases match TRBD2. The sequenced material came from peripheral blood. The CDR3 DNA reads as TGTGCCAGCAGCGGTACCGGGACTAGCATTGATGAGCAGTTCTTC. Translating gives CASSGTGTSIDEQFF.